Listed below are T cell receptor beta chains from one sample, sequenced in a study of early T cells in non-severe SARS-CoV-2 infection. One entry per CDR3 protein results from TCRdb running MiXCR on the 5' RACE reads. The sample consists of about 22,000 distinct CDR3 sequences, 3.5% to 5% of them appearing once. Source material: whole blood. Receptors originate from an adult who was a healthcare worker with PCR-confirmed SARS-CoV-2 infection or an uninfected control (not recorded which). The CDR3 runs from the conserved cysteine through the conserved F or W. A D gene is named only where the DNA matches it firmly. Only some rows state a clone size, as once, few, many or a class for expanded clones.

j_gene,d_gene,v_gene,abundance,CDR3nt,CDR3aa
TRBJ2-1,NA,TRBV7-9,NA,TGTGCCAGCAGCCCACGTGGAGGGGCTTACAATGAGCAGTTCTTC,CASSPRGGAYNEQFF
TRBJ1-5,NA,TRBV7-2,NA,TGTGCCAGCAGCTTAGCCGCGGGTATATACAATCAGCCCCAGCATTTT,CASSLAAGIYNQPQHF
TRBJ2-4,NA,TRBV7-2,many,TGTGCCAGCAGCTTAACTTTCGACACAATAGCCAAAAACATTCAGTACTTC,CASSLTFDTIAKNIQYF
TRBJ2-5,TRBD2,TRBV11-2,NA,TGTGCCAGCAGCTTAAGGCTAGCGGTGACCCAGTACTTC,CASSLRLAVTQYF
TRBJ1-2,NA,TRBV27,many,TGTGCCAGCAGTCCATCCGGGTATTTGAACTATGGCTACACCTTC,CASSPSGYLNYGYTF
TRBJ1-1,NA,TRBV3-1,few,TGTGCCAGCAGCCCCGACGGTGTTGGGGCACTGACTGAAGCTTTCTTT,CASSPDGVGALTEAFF
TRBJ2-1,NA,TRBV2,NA,TGTGTCAGTAGGGGTACACAGGGAAATCGTGAGCAGTTCTTC,CVSRGTQGNREQFF
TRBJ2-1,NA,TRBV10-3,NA,TGTGCCATCAGTGAGTCGCGGCGCAATGAGCAGTTCTTC,CAISESRRNEQFF
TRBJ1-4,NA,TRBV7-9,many,TGTGCCAGCAGCTCCTTAATTGCAACTAATGAAAAACTGTTTTTT,CASSSLIATNEKLFF
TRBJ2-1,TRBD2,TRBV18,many,TGTGCCAGCTCACCCAGAGCTAGCGGGGGTATTTATGAGCAGTTCTTC,CASSPRASGGIYEQFF
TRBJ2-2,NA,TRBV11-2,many,TGTGCCAGCAGCTTGTGGGGTAGGGCCGGGGAGCTGTTTTTT,CASSLWGRAGELFF
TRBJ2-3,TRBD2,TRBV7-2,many,TGTGCCAGCAGCTTAGCTGGACTAGCGACAGATACGCAGTATTTT,CASSLAGLATDTQYF
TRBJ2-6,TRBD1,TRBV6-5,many,TGTGCCAGCAGTTATCCCCAACAGGGGGCTGGGGCCAACGTCCTGACTTTC,CASSYPQQGAGANVLTF
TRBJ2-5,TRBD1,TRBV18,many,TGTGCCAGCTCACAGGGACAGACGCCTCAAGAGACCCAGTACTTC,CASSQGQTPQETQYF
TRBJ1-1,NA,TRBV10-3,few,TGTGCCATCAGTGAGTCTCAGCAGGGTTGGTTCTTT,CAISESQQGWFF
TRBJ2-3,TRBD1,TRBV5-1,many,TGCGCCAGCAGCTCCGGACAGGGGGCGAGCACAGATACGCAGTATTTT,CASSSGQGASTDTQYF
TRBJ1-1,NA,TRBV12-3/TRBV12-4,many,TGTGCCAGCAGTTTAGGCCCGGACAGAAAAGCTTTCTTT,CASSLGPDRKAFF
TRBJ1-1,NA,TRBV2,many,TGTGCCAGCAGCGGCGGGGATCGTGGGACTGAAGCTTTCTTT,CASSGGDRGTEAFF
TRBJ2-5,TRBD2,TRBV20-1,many,TGCAGTGCTAGCGGACGACTAGCGGCGGAAGAGACCCAGTACTTC,CSASGRLAAEETQYF
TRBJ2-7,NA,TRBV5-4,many,TGTGCCAGCAGCTTTCGTGACAAGATCTACGAGCAGTACTTC,CASSFRDKIYEQYF
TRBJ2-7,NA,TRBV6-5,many,TGTGCCAGCCGTCATCCCGGAACCTACGAGCAGTACTTC,CASRHPGTYEQYF
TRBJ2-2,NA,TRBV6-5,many,TGTGCCAGCAGGCGAGGGCTAGTCGGGGAGCTGTTTTTT,CASRRGLVGELFF
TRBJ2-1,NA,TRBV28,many,TGTGCCAGCAGATACACGAGCTCCTACAATGAGCAGTTCTTC,CASRYTSSYNEQFF
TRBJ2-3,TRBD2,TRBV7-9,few,TGTGCCAGCAGACCACAGGGACTAGCCACAGATACGCAGTATTTT,CASRPQGLATDTQYF
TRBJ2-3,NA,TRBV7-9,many,TGTGCCAGCAGCCCTCGGCGGAGCACAGATACGCAGTATTTT,CASSPRRSTDTQYF
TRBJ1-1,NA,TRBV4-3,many,TGCGCCAGCAGCCAAGAAGGCAGAGGCCGTGGGAGGAACACTGAAGCTTTCTTT,CASSQEGRGRGRNTEAFF
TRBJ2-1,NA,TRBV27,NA,TGTGCCAGCAGTTTTGGGAACTACAATGAGCAGTTCTTC,CASSFGNYNEQFF
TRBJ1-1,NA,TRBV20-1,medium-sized,TGCAGTGCTAGAGATCTATCAGCGTCTAACACTGAAGCTTTCTTT,CSARDLSASNTEAFF
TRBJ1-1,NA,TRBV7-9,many,TGTGCCAGCAGCGAAATGGTGAACACTGAAGCTTTCTTT,CASSEMVNTEAFF
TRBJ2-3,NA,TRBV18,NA,TGTGCCAGCTCCCCCAATGTCGGCTTGCCAGATACGCAGTATTTT,CASSPNVGLPDTQYF
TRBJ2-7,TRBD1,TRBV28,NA,TGTGCCAGTTGGGACAGGTACGAGCAGTACTTC,CASWDRYEQYF
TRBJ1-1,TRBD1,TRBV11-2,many,TGTGCCAGCAGCCGGGACAGGGGCGTGAACACTGAAGCTTTCTTT,CASSRDRGVNTEAFF
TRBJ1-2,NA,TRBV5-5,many,TGTGCCAGCAGCTTAAGTCCTACAGGCTACTATGGCTACACCTTC,CASSLSPTGYYGYTF
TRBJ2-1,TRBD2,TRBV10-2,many,TGCGCCAGCAGTGAACTAGCGGTGGTCGATGAGCAGTTCTTC,CASSELAVVDEQFF
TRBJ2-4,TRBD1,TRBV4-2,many,TGTGCCAGCAGCCAAGTTGGGCCAGGGGGCACAAACATTCAGTACTTC,CASSQVGPGGTNIQYF
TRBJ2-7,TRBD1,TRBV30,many,TGTGCCTGGACCGGGACAGCGACCTACGAGCAGTACTTC,CAWTGTATYEQYF
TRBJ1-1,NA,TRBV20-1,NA,TGCAGAGCGCGGGCAGACAGTACTGAAGCTTTCTTT,CRARADSTEAFF
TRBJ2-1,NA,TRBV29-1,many,TGCAGCGCCACGAAGGGGTACTACAATGAGCAGTTCTTC,CSATKGYYNEQFF
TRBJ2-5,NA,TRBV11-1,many,TGTGCCAGCAGCTATGTTGGGACACGCCAAGAGACCCAGTACTTC,CASSYVGTRQETQYF
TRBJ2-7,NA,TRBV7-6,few,TGTGCCAGCAGCTTAGCGGGCCAGGTTACCTACGAGCAGTACTTC,CASSLAGQVTYEQYF
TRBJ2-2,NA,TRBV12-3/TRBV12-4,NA,TGCGGAGTGGAGGTCACCGGGGAGCTGTTTTTT,CGVEVTGELFF
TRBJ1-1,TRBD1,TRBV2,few,TGTGCCAGTGACAGGGGGAACACTGAAGCTTTCTTT,CASDRGNTEAFF
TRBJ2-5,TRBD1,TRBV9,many,TGTGCCAGCGGACAGGGGGCGAAAGAGACCCAGTACTTC,CASGQGAKETQYF
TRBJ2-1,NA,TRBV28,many,TGTGCCAGCAGTTTACCCGGACTGCTAGAATTCGGTGAGCAGTTCTTC,CASSLPGLLEFGEQFF
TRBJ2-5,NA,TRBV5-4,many,TGTGCCAGCTGGAAGGGCGGGGAGACCCAGTACTTC,CASWKGGETQYF
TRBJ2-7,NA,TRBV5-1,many,TGCGCCAGCAGCTTGGGTCGTTCGGCGGATTTAACGGACCACGAGCAGTACTTC,CASSLGRSADLTDHEQYF
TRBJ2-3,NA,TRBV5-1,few,TGCGCCAGCAGCTCTGGACCGGATTCCACAGATACGCAGTATTTT,CASSSGPDSTDTQYF
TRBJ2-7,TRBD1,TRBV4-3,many,TGCGCCAGCAGCCATTATCGGACAGGGGACCTCTACGAGCAGTACTTC,CASSHYRTGDLYEQYF
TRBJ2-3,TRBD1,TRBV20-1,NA,TGCAGTGCTACCCACAGGGGAAAGGGCACAGATACGCAGTATTTT,CSATHRGKGTDTQYF
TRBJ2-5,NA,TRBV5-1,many,TGCGCCAGCAGCGGGGTGTGGGAGACCCAGTACTTC,CASSGVWETQYF
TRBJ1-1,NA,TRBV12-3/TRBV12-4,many,TGTGCCAGCAGGCAAAGAGCCGAAGCTTTCTTT,CASRQRAEAFF